Below are 3 T cell receptor beta chains sequenced from a single sample in a study of long-term antiretroviral therapy in people with HIV. immunoSEQ v3.0 was run at survey level. The repertoire was sequenced with immunoSEQ multiplex PCR; TCRdb's copy has only in-frame clones and lacks some. The sample includes about 36,000 clones, 80% of them seen just once. Source: unsorted PBMCs, taken 3.4 years after starting antiretroviral therapy. Source of these receptors: a man aged 25 to 40 with HIV.

The rearrangement joins TRBV4-2 to TRBJ2-7, with 10 bases aligning to TRBD2. Per germline, CDR1 LGHNA and CDR2 YNFKEQ. Trimming at V came to 0 bases and at J to 5 bases, leaving 4 bases not matched to a gene. CDR3 length: 15 residues. The CDR3, as DNA: TGTGCCAGCAGCCAAGAACTAGCGGGATGGAACGAGCAGTACTTC. Residues: CASSQELAGWNEQYF.

This clone was seen only a few times. The chain joins TRBV18 to TRBJ2-7, with no clear D. From germline, CDR1 is KGHSH and CDR2 LQKENI. This CDR3 has 12 amino acids. V was pared by 1 base and J by 7 bases, with 8 bases between. CDR3 sequence (DNA): TGTGCCAGCTCACCACGTGTAGGGGAGCAGTACTTC. Translation: CASSPRVGEQYF.

The chain combines TRBV6-5 with TRBJ1-2; D is undetermined. Trimming removed 6 bases from V and 5 bases from J, with 13 bases in between. CDR1 is MNHEY and CDR2 is SVGAGI in the germline V gene. The CDR3 is made up of 13 amino acids. The CDR3 DNA reads as TGTGCCAGCAGAGAACCCGAGACTTATGGCTACACCTTC. Its translation: CASREPETYGYTF.